This TCR beta chain was captured by sequencing in a study of siplizumab effects on memory and regulatory T cells. Study-level findings and limits: Siplizumab produced a significant drop in alloreactive sequences attributable to unstimulated CD4+ memory cells. To unstimulated subsets, only a minor fraction of alloreactive clones could be mapped. Confirmatory evidence of suppressive function in proliferating siplizumab-culture Tregs was not obtained. Proliferating clones, CD4+ or CD8+, lacked an assignable naive or memory phenotype in roughly 75-97% of cases.

The germline V and J ends were trimmed by 3 bases and 3 bases, with 12 bases remaining between them. Germline V gives CDR1 MGHDK, CDR2 SYGVNS. The CDR3 length is 15 residues. As concerns this clone: Its cognate antigen is unknown.

The data were produced by immunoSEQ multiplex PCR, yet TCRdb's version contains in-frame clones alone and is incomplete. The data hold 100,000 or so clones, with 80% to 95% observed a single time. This TCR derives from a human donor in good health. This chain links TRBV25-1 with TRBJ1-5, with D maybe TRBD1 (5 bases). Sequencing was carried out using non-Treg CD4+ T cells sorted from blood. The CDR3 DNA sequence: TGTGCCAGCAGTGATGCGGGGGTTGCCAATCAGCCCCAGCATTTT. Amino acid sequence: CASSDAGVANQPQHF.